This TCR beta chain stems from a study of blood T cell repertoires in COVID-19. Germline V gene sequence: CDR1 SGHAT, CDR2 FQNNGV. This CDR3 has 12 residues. Those enrolled, adults aged roughly 18 to 95 years, came from 20 to 25 US areas. Cohort assignment relied on participant-reported clinical history. The method was immunoSEQ multiplex PCR; TCRdb's version includes in-frame clones alone and lacks a portion of them. The sample yields about 480,000 clones, 88% seen once. This clone was observed a handful of times. Relative to the germline gene, one junction end is altered; a read error may explain this.

The V and J genes are TRBV11-2 and TRBJ1-2, with 7 nucleotides matching TRBD1. Sequences were obtained from PBMCs or T cells enriched from blood (not recorded which). The source of this sequence is a middle-aged woman who had recovered from COVID-19. The CDR3 nucleotides are TGTGCCAGCAGCCCAGGGGGACCTATTCCCGACTTC. The encoded protein is CASSPGGPIPDF. The full variable domain, in which reference TRBV11-2 and TRBJ1-2 provide the parts outside the CDR3, is EAGVAQSPRYKIIEKRQSVAFWCNPISGHATLYWYQQILGQGPKLLIQFQNNGVVDDSQLPKDRFSAERLKGVDSTLKIQPAKLEDSAVYLCASSPGGPIPDFGSGTRLTVV.